A selection of T cell receptor beta chains follows, all from one sample in a study of technical replicates of blood from several donors. Generated by immunoSEQ multiplex PCR, the TCRdb table keeps only in-frame clones and is missing some. The repertoire holds about 59,000 clones, with 93% as singletons. The source material was PBMCs. The receptor set was obtained from a human donor in good health. Some clones in this sample may be carry-over from other donors' samples. Both conserved end residues are part of each CDR3. D genes are given only for firm matches. For some rows the clone size is stated as once, few or many, or as a class when expanded; others skip it.

NA	TRBV21-1	NA	TRBJ1-2	TGTGCCAGCCGCCTCGAGACAGACTATGGCTACACCTTC	CASRLETDYGYTF
NA	TRBV11-2	NA	TRBJ2-5	TGTGCCAGCAGCTTAGTGGCTAGATTAAGCCAAGAGACCCAGTACTTC	CASSLVARLSQETQYF
NA	TRBV25-1	NA	TRBJ2-5	TGTGCCAGCAGCACAGGGTTTCGAGAGACCCAGTACTTC	CASSTGFRETQYF
NA	TRBV4-2	TRBD1	TRBJ2-7	TGTGCCAGCAGCCAAGATGGGACAGATTACGAGCAGTACTTC	CASSQDGTDYEQYF
NA	TRBV5-1	TRBD1	TRBJ1-4	TGCGCCAGCAGCTTGGCCGATGGCAGGGGGCGCCCGGGGGAAAAACTGTTTTTT	CASSLADGRGRPGEKLFF
few	TRBV5-1	NA	TRBJ2-6	TGCGCCAGCAGCTTGAGGGTGGCAGGGGACTCTGGGGCCAACGTCCTGACTTTC	CASSLRVAGDSGANVLTF
NA	TRBV4-1	TRBD1	TRBJ1-4	TGCGCCAGCAGCCTAGACAGGGGCCAAGAAAAACTGTTTTTT	CASSLDRGQEKLFF
NA	TRBV10-3	NA	TRBJ2-1	TGTGCCATCAGTGAGTCGAGCAGAAGGGGCTCCTACAATGAGCAGTTCTTC	CAISESSRRGSYNEQFF
NA	TRBV19	NA	TRBJ2-7	TGTGCCAGTAGTTTTGGGGCTGGCTACGAGCAGTACTTC	CASSFGAGYEQYF
NA	TRBV10-3	TRBD2	TRBJ2-1	TGTGCCATCAGACCCACTAGCGGGGATGAGCAGTTCTTC	CAIRPTSGDEQFF
NA	TRBV2	NA	TRBJ1-1	TGTGCCAGCAGTGCCCGTAACACTGAAGCTTTCTTT	CASSARNTEAFF
NA	TRBV6-6	NA	TRBJ1-3	TGTGCCAGCAGAATCCTCTCTGGAAACACCATATATTTT	CASRILSGNTIYF
NA	TRBV2	TRBD1	TRBJ1-5	TGTGCCAGCAGAGCAACAGGGGTCCAGCCCCAGCATTTT	CASRATGVQPQHF
NA	TRBV5-4	NA	TRBJ1-4	TGTGCCAGCAGCCCAGGGAGGCAGGGTCGTGAAAAACTGTTTTTT	CASSPGRQGREKLFF
few	TRBV7-8	NA	TRBJ1-2	TGTGCCAGCAGCTTAGAACCAGGTGCCTTTGGTTTTGGCTACACCTTC	CASSLEPGAFGFGYTF
NA	TRBV7-9	NA	TRBJ1-1	TGTGCCAGCAGCATCAACAGTTTGAGGAACACTGAAGCTTTCTTT	CASSINSLRNTEAFF
NA	TRBV7-9	NA	TRBJ1-2	TGTGCCAGCAGCTTAGATCAACACCATGGCTACACCTTC	CASSLDQHHGYTF